Presented here are 8 T cell receptor beta chains from one specimen sequenced in a study of T cells expressing NK-cell markers. TCRdb reprocessed the 5' RACE reads and reports one entry per CDR3 protein, with no DNA. The sample table sets out 400,000 to 550,000 distinct CDR3 sequences. Sequenced sample: blood T cells: a sorted CD56 or NKG2C T cell subset, CD4+ or CD8+ T cells, or bulk PBMC T cells (not recorded which). These receptors were collected from a woman between 18 and 70 years old in good health.

The gene calls are TRBV5-5 and TRBJ1-4; the TCRdb call, TRBD1, lacks DNA for checking. Per the germline V gene, CDR1 is SGHKS and CDR2 is YYEKEE (reference sequence). CDR3 length: 15 residues. CDR3 in amino acids: CASSLDPGTNEKLFF.

V gene TRBV6-1 combines with J gene TRBJ2-5; TCRdb calls TRBD2, which cannot be checked without DNA. This CDR3 region has 17 residues. Germline V lookup: CDR1 MNHNS, CDR2 SASEGT. This CDR3 is CASSQSDPLATPETQYF.

V gene TRBV4-3 combines with J gene TRBJ2-1; TCRdb returns TRBD2, unconfirmable since there is no DNA. The CDR3 totals 16 residues. CDR1 and CDR2 (germline): LGHNA, YSLEER. The chain's CDR3 is CASSPLNPDYHNEQFF.

The V gene is TRBV2, the J gene TRBJ2-2. Germline V lookup: CDR1 SNHLY, CDR2 FYNNEI. The CDR3 runs 11 residues. CDR3 in amino acids: CASDRIGELFF.

The rearrangement uses TRBV7-9 and TRBJ1-6; TCRdb calls TRBD1, which cannot be checked without DNA. Looked up from germline, CDR1 is SEHNR and CDR2 is FQNEAQ (reference sequence). The CDR3 spans 16 residues. The CDR3 loop is CASSQTTGPYNSPLHF.

The chain joins TRBV28 to TRBJ2-3; with no DNA, the TCRdb D assignment of TRBD1 cannot be verified. The CDR3 covers 18 residues. CDR1 is MDHEN, CDR2 SYDVKM, per germline. The CDR3 here is CASNLNPREGWVTDTQYF.

The chain carries TRBV7-9 and TRBJ2-7; TCRdb's assignment of TRBD1 cannot be checked, as there is no DNA. The V gene's germline CDR1 is SEHNR and CDR2 FQNEAQ (reference sequence). The length of the CDR3 is 14 residues. The CDR3 is CASSWGTGSYEQYF.

This rearrangement joins TRBV13 to TRBJ1-6; no DNA is available, so the TRBD1 call from TCRdb remains unchecked. Germline V gene data show CDR1 as PRHDT and CDR2 as FYEKMQ (reference sequence). This CDR3 has 15 amino acids. This chain's CDR3 is CASSFLGQGVSPLHF.